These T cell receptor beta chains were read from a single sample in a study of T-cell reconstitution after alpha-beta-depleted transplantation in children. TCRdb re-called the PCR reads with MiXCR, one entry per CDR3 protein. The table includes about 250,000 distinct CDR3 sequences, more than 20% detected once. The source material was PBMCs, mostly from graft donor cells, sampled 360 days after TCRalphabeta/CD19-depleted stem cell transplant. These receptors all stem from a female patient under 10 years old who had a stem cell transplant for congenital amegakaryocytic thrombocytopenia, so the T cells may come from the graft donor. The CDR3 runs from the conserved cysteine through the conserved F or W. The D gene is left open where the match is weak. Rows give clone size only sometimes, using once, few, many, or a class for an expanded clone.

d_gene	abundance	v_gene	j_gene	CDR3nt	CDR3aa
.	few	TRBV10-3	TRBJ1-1	TGTGCCATCAGGTCATCGGGGGCGCGAACTGAAGCTTTCTTT	CAIRSSGARTEAFF
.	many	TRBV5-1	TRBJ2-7	TGCGCCAGCAGCTTGCTGGGTGGAAGCGGTACCTACGAGCAGTACTTC	CASSLLGGSGTYEQYF
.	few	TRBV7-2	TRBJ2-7	TGTGCCAGCAGCTTATCAGGGGACTACGAGCAGTACTTC	CASSLSGDYEQYF
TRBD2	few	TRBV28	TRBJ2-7	TGTGCCAGCAGTTTTCTAGCGGGAGGGTACGGCTCCTACGAGCAGTACTTC	CASSFLAGGYGSYEQYF
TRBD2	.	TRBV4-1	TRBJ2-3	TGCGCCAGCAGCCGCACCCTCAGCGGGGGGGTACGCACAGATACGCAGTATTTT	CASSRTLSGGVRTDTQYF
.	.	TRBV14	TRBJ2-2	TGTGCCAGCAGCAAAGTGACCCAGGCGGGGGAGCTGTTTTTT	CASSKVTQAGELFF
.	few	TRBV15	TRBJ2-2	TGTGCCACCAGCAGAGACAGGGGGAACACCGGGGAGCTGTTTTTT	CATSRDRGNTGELFF
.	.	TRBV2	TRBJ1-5	TGTGCCAGCAATTCACGGTATCAGCCCCAGCATTTT	CASNSRYQPQHF
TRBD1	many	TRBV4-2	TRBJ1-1	TGTGCCAGCAGCCCGACAGGGTTTGAAGCTTTCTTT	CASSPTGFEAFF
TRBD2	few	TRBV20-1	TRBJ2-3	TGCAGTCCGGGGGGGGCTCCCTCGGGCACAGATACGCAGTATTTT	CSPGGAPSGTDTQYF
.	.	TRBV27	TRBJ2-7	TGTGCCAGCAGTTTGATCGGCAGGGAACTCTACGAGCAGTACTTC	CASSLIGRELYEQYF
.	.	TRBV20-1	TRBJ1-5	TGCAGTGCTAGGGGGGGATCGAGACAGCCCCAGCATTTT	CSARGGSRQPQHF
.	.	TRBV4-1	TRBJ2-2	TGCGCCAGCAGCCAAGATAAACTAATGAGTAGATCCGGGGAGCTGTTTTTT	CASSQDKLMSRSGELFF
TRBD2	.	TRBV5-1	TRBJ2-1	TGCGGCAGCAGCCATGGGACTAGCGGCTACAATGAGCAGTTCTTC	CGSSHGTSGYNEQFF
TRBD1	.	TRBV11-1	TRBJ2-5	TGTGCCAGCAGCTTACCCAAAACCGGGACAGAAGACCAAGAGACCCAGTACTTC	CASSLPKTGTEDQETQYF
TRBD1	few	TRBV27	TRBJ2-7	TGTGCCAGCAGTTCGAGGACAGGGGGCTACGAGCAGTACTTC	CASSSRTGGYEQYF
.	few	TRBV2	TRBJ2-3	TGTGCCAGCAGAACTACGGGGACGACTGATACGCAGTATTTT	CASRTTGTTDTQYF
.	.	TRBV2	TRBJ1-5	TGTGCCAGCAGTGTGACCGAAGTCAATCAGCCCCAGCATTTT	CASSVTEVNQPQHF
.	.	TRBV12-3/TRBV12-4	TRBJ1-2	TGTGCCAGCAGTTTCGCAACAGATTTCTATGGCTACACCTTC	CASSFATDFYGYTF
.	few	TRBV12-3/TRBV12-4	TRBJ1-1	TGTGCCAGCAGTCCCGCGACAGGCTACACTGAAGCTTTCTTT	CASSPATGYTEAFF
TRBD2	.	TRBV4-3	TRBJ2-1	TGCGCCAGCAGCGACCTAACTAGCGGGGCCTACAATGAGCAGTTCTTC	CASSDLTSGAYNEQFF
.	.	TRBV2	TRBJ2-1	TGTGCCAGCAGGACCTCCGGGTATGAGCAGTTCTTC	CASRTSGYEQFF
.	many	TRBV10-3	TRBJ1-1	TGTGCCATCAGTGATCCCGGGGAGAACACTGAAGCTTTCTTT	CAISDPGENTEAFF
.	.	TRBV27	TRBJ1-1	TGTGCCAGCAGTTTATTCCAGGGTGATCCTGAAGCTTTCTTT	CASSLFQGDPEAFF
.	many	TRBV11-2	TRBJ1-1	TGTGCCAGCAGCTTATGGGTTGGCAGACTTAACACTGAAGCTTTCTTT	CASSLWVGRLNTEAFF
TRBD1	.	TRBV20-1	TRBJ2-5	TGCAGTGCTAGATGGGACAGGGCCCAAGAGACCCAGTACTTC	CSARWDRAQETQYF
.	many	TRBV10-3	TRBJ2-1	TGTGCCATCAGCCAGGGGGGAGGCAATGAGCAGTTCTTC	CAISQGGGNEQFF
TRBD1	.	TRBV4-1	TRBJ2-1	TGCGCCAGCAGACCCCCCGGACAGGGAAAAAATGAGCAGTTCTTC	CASRPPGQGKNEQFF
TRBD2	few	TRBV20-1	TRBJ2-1	TGCAGTGCTAGAGTGCATAGCGGGGGGCCTCGCAATGAGCAGTTCTTC	CSARVHSGGPRNEQFF
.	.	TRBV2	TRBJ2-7	TGTGCCAGCGGGGGTTTTGGAACCTACGAGCAGTACTTC	CASGGFGTYEQYF
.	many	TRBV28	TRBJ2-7	TGTGCCAGCAGTTGGGCATCTTACGAGCAGTACTTC	CASSWASYEQYF
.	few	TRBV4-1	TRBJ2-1	TGCGCCAGCAGCCCCCCGGCTCCTATAGTAGGACATCAGTATTACAATGAGCAGTTCTTC	CASSPPAPIVGHQYYNEQFF
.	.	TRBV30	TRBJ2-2	TGTGCCTGGAGTGTACTTCGTCTTTTCGGCGGTCTGAACACCGGGGAGCTGTTTTTT	CAWSVLRLFGGLNTGELFF
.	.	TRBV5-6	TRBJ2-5	TGTGCCAGCAGCGTTGCGAAACGGACTGGAGAGACCCAGTACTTC	CASSVAKRTGETQYF
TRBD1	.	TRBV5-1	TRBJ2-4	TGCGCCAGCAGCTTGTTATCAAAGGACAGGGCCGTAGCCAAAAACATTCAGTACTTC	CASSLLSKDRAVAKNIQYF
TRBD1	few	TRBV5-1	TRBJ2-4	TGCGCCAGCAGCTCCGGGACAGGGGGACCCAAAAACATTCAGTACTTC	CASSSGTGGPKNIQYF
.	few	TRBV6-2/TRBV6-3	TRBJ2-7	TGTGCCAGCAGAGACACTACAGATTCAACCTACGAGCAGTACTTC	CASRDTTDSTYEQYF
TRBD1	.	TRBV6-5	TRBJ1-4	TGTGCCATCAGTTACTCGAAGGGGCAGGGGGGTGAAAAACTGTTTTTT	CAISYSKGQGGEKLFF
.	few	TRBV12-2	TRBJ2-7	TGTGCAAGTCGCCGTAGTGGCGGGAGTTACGAGCAGTACTTC	CASRRSGGSYEQYF
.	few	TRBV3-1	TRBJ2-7	TGTGCCAGCAGCCAAGGTCGGGCTAGCTTAACCTACGAGCAGTACTTC	CASSQGRASLTYEQYF
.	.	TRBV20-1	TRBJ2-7	TGCAGTGCTAGCCGGGACATGGGCGAGCAGTACTTC	CSASRDMGEQYF